Each of the 22 T cell receptor beta chains below was sequenced from the same sample in a study of cytomegalovirus exposure and HLA in healthy donors. The PCR contained 60 Vbeta and 13 Jbeta primers. Generated by immunoSEQ multiplex PCR, the TCRdb table keeps only in-frame clones and is missing some. The top ten hold approximately 1.8% of the sample, which has 150,000 to 200,000 clones, over 65% seen once. Specimen: PBMCs. The origin of the receptors is a woman aged 30 to 39 in good health and CMV-seronegative.

In DNA, the CDR3 is TGCGCCAGCAGCTTGGAGCCCGGACAGGTACCCTATGGCTACACCTTC. Protein sequence: CASSLEPGQVPYGYTF. The rearrangement links TRBV5-1 to TRBJ1-2; 7 bases align to TRBD1. V was pared by 0 bases and J by 4 bases, with 9 bases of the junction left unmatched. CDR1 and CDR2 from the germline V gene are SGHRS and YFSETQ. The CDR3 totals 16 residues.

This sequence joins TRBV4-1 and TRBJ2-1, with 8 bases that match TRBD2. Trimming took 4 bases from V and 0 from J; bases not matched to a gene: 8. The CDR3 has 17 amino acids. Germline CDR1 and CDR2: MGHRA and YSYEKL. Here the CDR3 DNA reads TGCGCCAGCAGCCCCCCTCCAGGGACTAGCTCCTACAATGAGCAGTTCTTC. This translates into CASSPPPGTSSYNEQFF.

The CDR3 reads CASSPPERTPNTEAFF. The CDR3 bases are TGTGCCAGCTCACCACCGGAGCGGACTCCGAACACTGAAGCTTTCTTT. V usage is TRBV18 and J usage is TRBJ1-1; the D is unclear. The CDR3 is 16 residues long. Trimming stripped 0 bases from V and 1 base from J, with 12 bases between. Per germline, CDR1 KGHSH and CDR2 LQKENI.

The chain combines TRBV6-1 with TRBJ2-2; 7 bases match TRBD1. With 6 bases clipped from V and 10 bases from J, the junction kept 5 bases outside the gene matches. Germline values: CDR1 MNHNS, CDR2 SASEGT. The CDR3 consists of 12 residues. CDR3 loop: CASRGGQAELFF. As DNA, the CDR3 is TGTGCCAGCAGGGGCGGACAGGCGGAGCTGTTTTTT.

In this sample, this clone turned up a few times. This sequence joins TRBV6-6 and TRBJ1-1, with D possibly TRBD1 on 6 matching bases. The length of the CDR3 is 11 residues. Germline loops: CDR1 MNHNY, CDR2 SVGAGI (reference sequence). V lost 6 bases and J lost 7, with 9 bases in between. CDR3 sequence (DNA): TGTGCCAGCAGCCCGACAGGTGAAGCTTTCTTT. Translating it yields CASSPTGEAFF.

V is TRBV5-6 and J is TRBJ2-3; TRBD2 matches 8 bases. The CDR3 extends over 17 amino acids. CDR1 SGHDT and CDR2 YYEEEE come from the germline V gene. V lost 0 bases, J lost 3 bases, and 9 bases stayed unmatched. The CDR3 nucleotides read TGTGCCAGCAGCTTGGTTATAGTGGCTAGCGGGACAGATACGCAGTATTTT. Translating it yields CASSLVIVASGTDTQYF. Using reference TRBV5-6 and TRBJ2-3 for the parts outside the CDR3, the full variable domain is DAGVTQSPTHLIKTRGQQVTLRCSPKSGHDTVSWYQQALGQGPQFIFQYYEEEERQRGNFPDRFSGHQFPNYSSELNVNALLLGDSALYLCASSLVIVASGTDTQYFGPGTRLTVL.

The rearrangement links TRBV7-8 to TRBJ2-1, with TRBD1 matching 8 bases. This CDR3 contains 18 residues. V dropped 4 bases and J dropped 4; count of bases not matched to a gene: 15. Germline CDR1 SGHVS, CDR2 FQNEAQ. As DNA, the CDR3 is TGTGCCAGCAGCTCCTCAGCGAGAGGACAGGGCCCTTACAATGAGCAGTTCTTC. It encodes CASSSSARGQGPYNEQFF.

The CDR3 bases are TGCGCCAGCAGCCCGGCGGGGGATTCTAATGAAAAACTGTTTTTT. Translating gives CASSPAGDSNEKLFF. This sequence joins TRBV5-1 and TRBJ1-4, with a tentative D call TRBD1 (5 bases). V dropped 4 bases and J dropped 3 bases, with 13 bases sitting between them. The germline gives CDR1 SGHRS, CDR2 YFSETQ. CDR3 length: 15 amino acids.

This chain uses TRBV5-1 with TRBJ2-6, with TRBD2 matching 7 bases. This CDR3 is 16 amino acids long. CDR1 SGHRS and CDR2 YFSETQ come from the germline V gene. V shed 0 bases, J shed 2 bases, and the junction held 2 bases outside the gene matches. This CDR3 reads CASSLAGTTGANVLTF. The CDR3, as DNA: TGCGCCAGCAGCTTGGCCGGGACTACTGGGGCCAACGTCCTGACTTTC.

The chain is built from TRBV5-1 and TRBJ2-5; D is possibly TRBD1 (5 bases). The J call is in doubt because the DNA end fits TRBJ2-7 better. The CDR3 runs to 14 residues. Germline CDR1 reads SGHRS; CDR2 reads YFSETQ. The CDR3 coding sequence is TGCGCCAGCAGCCCTGACAGCCATCCCTACGAGCAGTACTTC. Translating gives CASSPDSHPYEQYF.

The chain links TRBV7-9 to TRBJ1-1, with D unclear. CDR1 and CDR2 from the germline V gene are SEHNR and FQNEAQ (reference sequence). V dropped 5 bases and J dropped 8 bases, with 9 bases sitting between them. This CDR3 region has 11 residues. The CDR3 bases are TGTGCCAGCAGCCGAGATGAAGAAGCTTTCTTT. It yields the protein CASSRDEEAFF.

This clone was counted between two and nine times. The V call is TRBV25-1, the J call TRBJ2-7; D gene uncertain. Germline V gene sequence: CDR1 MGHDK, CDR2 SYGVNS. V lost 4 bases and J 4 bases, leaving 5 bases between the germline ends. CDR3 length: 11 amino acids. CDR3 region: CASSANYEQYF. The CDR3 DNA reads TGTGCCAGCAGTGCCAATTACGAGCAGTACTTC.

DNA for the CDR3: TGTGCCAGCAGCCCCCGGGACAGCCGAGCTCTCAACTATGGCTACACCTTC. This codes for CASSPRDSRALNYGYTF. This chain joins TRBV7-2 and TRBJ1-2; 7 nucleotides match TRBD1. The ends lost 5 bases at V and 2 bases at J; junction bases unmatched: 14. CDR1 and CDR2 from the germline V gene are SGHTA and FQGNSA. The CDR3 consists of 17 residues.

The chain combines TRBV7-8 with TRBJ2-2, with 9 positions matching TRBD2. V dropped 5 bases and J dropped 4; count of bases not matched to a gene: 8. The CDR3 consists of 16 residues. Germline CDR1 reads SGHVS; CDR2 reads FQNEAQ. The CDR3 spells CASSPDSGSPTGELFF. DNA of the CDR3: TGTGCCAGCAGCCCAGATAGCGGGAGTCCCACCGGGGAGCTGTTTTTT. The complete variable domain, with remaining parts taken from reference TRBV7-8 and TRBJ2-2, reads GAGVSQSPRYKVAKRGQDVALRCDPISGHVSLFWYQQALGQGPEFLTYFQNEAQLDKSGLPSDRFFAERPEGSVSTLKIQRTQQEDSAVYLCASSPDSGSPTGELFFGEGSRLTVL.

This clone was found once. Other nucleotide sequences from this sample produce the same CDR3. The rearrangement links TRBV5-1 to TRBJ2-2; 7 bases fit TRBD2. The CDR3 loop spans 16 amino acids. Trimming cost V 0 bases and J 1 base; bases outside gene matches: 3. The germline CDR1 and CDR2 sequences are SGHRS and YFSETQ. CDR3 coding DNA: TGCGCCAGCAGCTTGGGGGGGACTATGAACACCGGGGAGCTGTTTTTT. The encoded protein is CASSLGGTMNTGELFF. The variable domain in full, completed from reference TRBV5-1 and TRBJ2-2, reads KAGVTQTPRYLIKTRGQQVTLSCSPISGHRSVSWYQQTPGQGLQFLFEYFSETQRNKGNFPGRFSGRQFSNSRSEMNVSTLELGDSALYLCASSLGGTMNTGELFFGEGSRLTVL.

The J gene is TRBJ2-5, the V gene TRBV5-6; TRBD2 matches at 10 bases. Per germline, CDR1 SGHDT and CDR2 YYEEEE. The CDR3 extends over 18 amino acids. V lost 4 bases, J lost 5 bases, and 17 bases stayed unmatched. CDR3 DNA: TGTGCCAGCAGCCCCCATCTAGCGGGGGTAGTTGGCTTGGAGACCCAGTACTTC. Translating it yields CASSPHLAGVVGLETQYF. Drawing the rest from reference TRBV5-6 and TRBJ2-5, the complete variable domain is DAGVTQSPTHLIKTRGQQVTLRCSPKSGHDTVSWYQQALGQGPQFIFQYYEEEERQRGNFPDRFSGHQFPNYSSELNVNALLLGDSALYLCASSPHLAGVVGLETQYFGPGTRLLVL.

The chain is built from TRBV4-1 and TRBJ1-5; weak D call: TRBD1 (6 bases). Trimming stripped 4 bases from V and 0 bases from J, with 13 bases between. Looked up from germline, CDR1 is MGHRA and CDR2 is YSYEKL. CDR3 length: 16 residues. The CDR3 reads CASSPRQVYSNQPQHF. The DNA of the CDR3 is TGCGCCAGCAGCCCCCGACAGGTTTATAGCAATCAGCCCCAGCATTTT.

V gene TRBV7-9 combines with J gene TRBJ1-6, with D perhaps TRBD1 (5 bases). V lost 5 bases, J lost 17 bases, and 25 bases lay in between. CDR3 length: 15 amino acids. Germline assignment: CDR1 SEHNR and CDR2 FQNEAQ (reference sequence). CDR3 in DNA: TGTGCCAGCAGCAGGGGCGACGGACGGCCTCTGGGGATCCACTTT. This translates into CASSRGDGRPLGIHF. Combining the CDR3 with reference TRBV7-9 and TRBJ1-6 gives the whole variable domain DTGVSQNPRHKITKRGQNVTFRCDPISEHNRLYWYRQTLGQGPEFLTYFQNEAQLEKSRLLSDRFSAERPKGSFSTLEIQRTEQGDSAMYLCASSRGDGRPLGIHFGNGTRLTVT.

This clone came up a few times. The rearrangement links TRBV2 to TRBJ2-2; D is perhaps TRBD2 (7 bases). Germline V lookup: CDR1 SNHLY, CDR2 FYNNEI. The V end lost 3 bases, the J end lost 6 bases, and 11 bases lay between the germline ends. CDR3 length: 14 residues. The CDR3 bases are TGTGCCAGCAGTGATAGGGGGGGGGCCGGGGAGCTGTTTTTT. Translation: CASSDRGGAGELFF.

The chain uses TRBV7-8 and TRBJ1-1; no clear D gene. The CDR3 is 15 amino acids. Germline CDR1 and CDR2: SGHVS and FQNEAQ. V gave up 1 base and J gave up 1 base, with 10 bases separating them. In DNA form, the CDR3 reads TGTGCCAGCAGCTTAGTTAGGACTGAGAACACTGAAGCTTTCTTT. It encodes CASSLVRTENTEAFF. Full variable domain (rest looked up from reference TRBV7-8 and TRBJ1-1): GAGVSQSPRYKVAKRGQDVALRCDPISGHVSLFWYQQALGQGPEFLTYFQNEAQLDKSGLPSDRFFAERPEGSVSTLKIQRTQQEDSAVYLCASSLVRTENTEAFFGQGTRLTVV.

This chain joins TRBV2 and TRBJ2-2; D ambiguous. V dropped 7 bases and J dropped 1 base, with 13 bases sitting between them. Germline V gene sequence: CDR1 SNHLY, CDR2 FYNNEI. CDR3 length: 15 residues. The CDR3 protein is CASTVDTLNTGELFF. DNA of the CDR3: TGTGCCAGCACGGTCGACACGTTGAACACCGGGGAGCTGTTTTTT.

This clone was observed a handful of times. The chain has TRBV19 and TRBJ1-3, with unresolved D. The length of the CDR3 is 13 residues. Trimming took 3 bases from V and 4 from J, leaving 7 bases between them. Germline V gene data show CDR1 as LNHDA and CDR2 as SQIVND (reference sequence). CDR3 sequence reads: CASSMRKGNTIYF. As DNA, the CDR3 is TGTGCCAGTAGTATGCGTAAAGGAAACACCATATATTTT.